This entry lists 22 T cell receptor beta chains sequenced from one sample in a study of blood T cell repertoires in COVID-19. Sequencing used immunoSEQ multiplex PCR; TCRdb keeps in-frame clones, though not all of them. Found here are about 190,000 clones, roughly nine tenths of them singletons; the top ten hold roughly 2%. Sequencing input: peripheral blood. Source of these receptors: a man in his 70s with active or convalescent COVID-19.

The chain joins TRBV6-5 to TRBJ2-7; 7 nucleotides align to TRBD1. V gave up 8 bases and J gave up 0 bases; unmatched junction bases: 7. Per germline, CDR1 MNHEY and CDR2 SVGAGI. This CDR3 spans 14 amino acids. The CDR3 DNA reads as TGTGCCAGCCGACGGGACAGCAGCTCCTACGAGCAGTACTTC. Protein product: CASRRDSSSYEQYF.

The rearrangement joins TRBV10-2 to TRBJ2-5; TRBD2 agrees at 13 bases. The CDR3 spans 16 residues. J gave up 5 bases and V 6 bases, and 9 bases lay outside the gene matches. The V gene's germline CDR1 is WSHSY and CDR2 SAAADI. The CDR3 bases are TGCGCCAGCAGCGACTTACTAGCGGGGGGGCCTGAGACCCAGTACTTC. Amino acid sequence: CASSDLLAGGPETQYF.

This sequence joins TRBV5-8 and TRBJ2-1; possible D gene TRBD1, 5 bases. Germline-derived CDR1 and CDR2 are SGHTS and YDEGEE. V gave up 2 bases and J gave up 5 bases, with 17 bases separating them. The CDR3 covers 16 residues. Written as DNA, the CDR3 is TGTGCCAGCAGCTTCGGTCTCCGCCAGGGTGACAATGAGCAGTTCTTC. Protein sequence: CASSFGLRQGDNEQFF.

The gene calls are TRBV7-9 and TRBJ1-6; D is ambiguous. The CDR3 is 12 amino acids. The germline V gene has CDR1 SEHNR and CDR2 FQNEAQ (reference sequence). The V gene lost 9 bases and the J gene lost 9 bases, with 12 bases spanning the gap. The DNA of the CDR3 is TGTGCCAGTCAATTAGAGGGTTCACCCCTCCACTTT. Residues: CASQLEGSPLHF.

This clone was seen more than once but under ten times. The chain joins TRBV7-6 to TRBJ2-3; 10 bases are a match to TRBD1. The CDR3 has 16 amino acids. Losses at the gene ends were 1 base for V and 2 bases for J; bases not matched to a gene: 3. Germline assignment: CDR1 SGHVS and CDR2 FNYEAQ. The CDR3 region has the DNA TGTGCCAGCAGCTTAGGGACAGGGGGGATCACAGATACGCAGTATTTT. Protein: CASSLGTGGITDTQYF.

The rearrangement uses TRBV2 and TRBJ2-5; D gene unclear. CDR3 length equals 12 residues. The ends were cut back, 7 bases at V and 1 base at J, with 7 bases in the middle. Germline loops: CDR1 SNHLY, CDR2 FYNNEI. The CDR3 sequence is CASNGFQETQYF. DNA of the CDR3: TGTGCCAGCAACGGTTTCCAAGAGACCCAGTACTTC.

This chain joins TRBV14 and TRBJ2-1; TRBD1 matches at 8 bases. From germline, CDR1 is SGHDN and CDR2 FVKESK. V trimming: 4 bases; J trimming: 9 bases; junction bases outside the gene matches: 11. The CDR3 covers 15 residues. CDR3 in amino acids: CASSLFSRGQGEQFF. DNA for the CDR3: TGTGCCAGCAGCCTATTCAGCAGGGGGCAGGGTGAGCAGTTCTTC.

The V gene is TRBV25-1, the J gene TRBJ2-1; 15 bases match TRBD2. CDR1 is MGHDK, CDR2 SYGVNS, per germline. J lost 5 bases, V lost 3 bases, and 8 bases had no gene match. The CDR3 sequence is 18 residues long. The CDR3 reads CASSDRRTSGGVNNEQFF. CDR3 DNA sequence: TGTGCCAGCAGTGATCGAAGGACTAGCGGGGGGGTAAACAATGAGCAGTTCTTC.

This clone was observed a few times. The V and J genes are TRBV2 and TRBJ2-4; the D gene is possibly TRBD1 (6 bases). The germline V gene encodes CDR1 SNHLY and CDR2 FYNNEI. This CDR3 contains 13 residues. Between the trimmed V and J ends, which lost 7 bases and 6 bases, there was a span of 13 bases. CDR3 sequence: CASTRQGINIQYF. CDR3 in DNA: TGTGCCAGCACACGGCAGGGGATAAACATTCAGTACTTC.

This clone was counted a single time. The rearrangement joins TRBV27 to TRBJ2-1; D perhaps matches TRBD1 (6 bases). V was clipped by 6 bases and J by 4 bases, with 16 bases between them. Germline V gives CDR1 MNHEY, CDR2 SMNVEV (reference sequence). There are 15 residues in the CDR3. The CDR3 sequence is CASRTTGTNYNEQFF. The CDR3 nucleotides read TGTGCCAGCAGAACAACCGGGACAAATTACAATGAGCAGTTCTTC.

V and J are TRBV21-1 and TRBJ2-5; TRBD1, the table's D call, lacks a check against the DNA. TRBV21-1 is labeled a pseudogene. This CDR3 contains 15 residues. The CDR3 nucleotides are TGTGCCAGCAGCCCCCGGGACAGGGGATTGGAGACCCAGTACTTC. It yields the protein CASSPRDRGLETQYF.

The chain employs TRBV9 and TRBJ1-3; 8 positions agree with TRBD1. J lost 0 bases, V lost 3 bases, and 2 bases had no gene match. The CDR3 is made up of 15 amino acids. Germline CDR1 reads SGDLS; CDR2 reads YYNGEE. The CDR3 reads CASSAGQGSGNTIYF. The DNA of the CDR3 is TGTGCCAGCAGCGCCGGACAGGGCTCTGGAAACACCATATATTTT.

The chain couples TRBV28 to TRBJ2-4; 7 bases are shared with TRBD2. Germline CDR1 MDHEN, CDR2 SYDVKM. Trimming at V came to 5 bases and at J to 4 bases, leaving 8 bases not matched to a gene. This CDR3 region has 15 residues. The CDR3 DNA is TGTGCCAGCAGTGTACCGCCTAGCGGTAAAAACATTCAGTACTTC. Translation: CASSVPPSGKNIQYF.

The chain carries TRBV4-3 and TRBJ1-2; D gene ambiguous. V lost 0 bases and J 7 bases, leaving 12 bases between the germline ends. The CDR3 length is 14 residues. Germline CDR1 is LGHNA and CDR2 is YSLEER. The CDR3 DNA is TGCGCCAGCAGCCAAGATCTAGGTAAATCTGGCTACACCTTC. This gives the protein CASSQDLGKSGYTF.

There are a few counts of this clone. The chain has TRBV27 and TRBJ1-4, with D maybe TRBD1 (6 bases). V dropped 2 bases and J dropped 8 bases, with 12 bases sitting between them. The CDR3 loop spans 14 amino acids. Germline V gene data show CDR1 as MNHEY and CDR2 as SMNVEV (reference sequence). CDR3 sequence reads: CASSLVGGEEKLFF. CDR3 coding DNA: TGTGCCAGCAGTTTAGTAGGGGGTGAGGAAAAACTGTTTTTT.

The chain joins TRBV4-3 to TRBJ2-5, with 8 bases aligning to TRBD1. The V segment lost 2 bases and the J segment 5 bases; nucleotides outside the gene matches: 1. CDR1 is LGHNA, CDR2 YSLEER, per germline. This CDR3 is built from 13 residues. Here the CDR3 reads CASSQNRGETQYF. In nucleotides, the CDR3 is TGCGCCAGCAGCCAAAACAGGGGGGAGACCCAGTACTTC.

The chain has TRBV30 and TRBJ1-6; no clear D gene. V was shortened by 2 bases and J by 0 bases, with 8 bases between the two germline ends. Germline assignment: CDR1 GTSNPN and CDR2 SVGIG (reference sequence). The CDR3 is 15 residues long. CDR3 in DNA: TGTGCCTGGAGTCCGACACGCTCCTATAATTCACCCCTCCACTTT. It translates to CAWSPTRSYNSPLHF.

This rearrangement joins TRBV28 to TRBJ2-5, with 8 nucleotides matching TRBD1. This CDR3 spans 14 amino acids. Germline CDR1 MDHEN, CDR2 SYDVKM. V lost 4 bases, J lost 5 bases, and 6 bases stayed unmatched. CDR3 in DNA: TGTGCCAGCAGTTCAGGGGGCGTACGGGAGACCCAGTACTTC. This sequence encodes CASSSGGVRETQYF.

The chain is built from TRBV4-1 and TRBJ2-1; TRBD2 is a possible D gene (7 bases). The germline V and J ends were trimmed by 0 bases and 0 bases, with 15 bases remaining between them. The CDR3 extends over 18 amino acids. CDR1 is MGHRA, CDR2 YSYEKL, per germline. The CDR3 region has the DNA TGCGCCAGCAGCCAAGATGGGGCGGGGGCATACTCCTACAATGAGCAGTTCTTC. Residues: CASSQDGAGAYSYNEQFF.

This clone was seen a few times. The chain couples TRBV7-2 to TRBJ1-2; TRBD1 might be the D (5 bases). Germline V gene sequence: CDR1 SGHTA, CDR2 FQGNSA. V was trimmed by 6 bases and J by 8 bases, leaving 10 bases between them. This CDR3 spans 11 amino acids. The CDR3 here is CASRRGVGYTF. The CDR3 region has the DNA TGTGCCAGCAGGCGGGGGGTCGGCTACACCTTC.

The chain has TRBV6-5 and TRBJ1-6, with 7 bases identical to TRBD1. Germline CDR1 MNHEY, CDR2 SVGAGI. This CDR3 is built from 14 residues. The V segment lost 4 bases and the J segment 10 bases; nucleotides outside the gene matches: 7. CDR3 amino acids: CASSLTGNESPLHF. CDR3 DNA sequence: TGTGCCAGCAGTTTGACAGGGAATGAATCACCCCTCCACTTT.

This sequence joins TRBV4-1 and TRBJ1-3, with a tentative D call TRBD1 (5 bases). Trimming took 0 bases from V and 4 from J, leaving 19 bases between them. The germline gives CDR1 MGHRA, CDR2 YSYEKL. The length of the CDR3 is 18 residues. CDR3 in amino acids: CASSQDRASGYVGNTIYF. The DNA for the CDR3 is TGCGCCAGCAGCCAAGACAGGGCATCCGGGTATGTCGGAAACACCATATATTTT.